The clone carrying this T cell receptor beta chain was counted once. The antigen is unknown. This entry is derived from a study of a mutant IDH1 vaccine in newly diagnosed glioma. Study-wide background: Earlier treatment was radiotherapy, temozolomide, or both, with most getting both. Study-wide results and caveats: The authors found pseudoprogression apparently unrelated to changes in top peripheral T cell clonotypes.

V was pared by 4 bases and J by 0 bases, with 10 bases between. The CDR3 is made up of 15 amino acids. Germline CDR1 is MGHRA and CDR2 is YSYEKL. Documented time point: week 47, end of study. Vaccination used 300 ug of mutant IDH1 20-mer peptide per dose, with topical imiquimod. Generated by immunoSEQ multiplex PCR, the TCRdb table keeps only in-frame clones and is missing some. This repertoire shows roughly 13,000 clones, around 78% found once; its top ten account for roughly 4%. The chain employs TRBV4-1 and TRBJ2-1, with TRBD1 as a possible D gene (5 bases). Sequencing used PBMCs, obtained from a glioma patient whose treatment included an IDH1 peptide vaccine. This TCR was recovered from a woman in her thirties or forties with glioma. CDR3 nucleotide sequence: TGCGCCAGCAGCCGGAATGGGGCCTCCTACAATGAGCAGTTCTTC. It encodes CASSRNGASYNEQFF.